The rows below give T cell receptor beta chains drawn from one sample of a study of T cells after yellow fever vaccination. TCRdb re-called the 5' RACE reads through MiXCR, storing one row per CDR3 protein. The table has nearly 550,000 distinct CDR3 sequences, less than 20% seen once. Source: PBMCs, taken 15 days after the yellow fever booster vaccination. These receptors were taken from a man aged 25 to 40 who received the YFV17D yellow fever vaccine. Each CDR3 is given with its conserved first and last residue. Each record gives: V gene, clone size, D gene, J gene, CDR3 protein, CDR3 DNA. The D gene is left open where the match is weak. Size is stated for part of the rows, as once, few or many counts, or as a class when the clone is expanded.

V gene: TRBV10-3; clone size: NA; D gene: TRBD1; J gene: TRBJ2-7; CDR3 protein: CAISDSKGQNFYEQYF; CDR3 DNA: TGTGCCATCAGTGACTCGAAGGGACAGAACTTCTACGAGCAGTACTTC
V gene: TRBV7-9; clone size: NA; D gene: NA; J gene: TRBJ2-7; CDR3 protein: CASSLFPGVEQYF; CDR3 DNA: TGTGCCAGCAGCTTATTCCCAGGGGTTGAGCAGTACTTC
V gene: TRBV20-1; clone size: NA; D gene: NA; J gene: TRBJ2-7; CDR3 protein: CSARDSGSLGEQYF; CDR3 DNA: TGCAGTGCTAGAGATTCCGGGAGTCTCGGCGAGCAGTACTTC
V gene: TRBV3-1; clone size: once; D gene: TRBD2; J gene: TRBJ2-7; CDR3 protein: CASSQESRAGAYEQYF; CDR3 DNA: TGTGCCAGCAGCCAAGAGAGCCGCGCGGGGGCCTACGAGCAGTACTTC
V gene: TRBV6-4; clone size: NA; D gene: NA; J gene: TRBJ2-1; CDR3 protein: CASSQEGVATQFF; CDR3 DNA: TGTGCCAGCAGTCAAGAGGGGGTAGCGACGCAGTTCTTC
V gene: TRBV20-1; clone size: NA; D gene: NA; J gene: TRBJ2-1; CDR3 protein: CSATPGPRPYNEQFF; CDR3 DNA: TGCAGTGCAACACCGGGACCCCGCCCTTACAATGAGCAGTTCTTC
V gene: TRBV7-2; clone size: NA; D gene: TRBD2; J gene: TRBJ2-3; CDR3 protein: CASELKGGRGADTQYF; CDR3 DNA: TGTGCCAGCGAGCTTAAGGGCGGGAGAGGGGCAGATACGCAGTATTTT
V gene: TRBV20-1; clone size: NA; D gene: TRBD2; J gene: TRBJ2-1; CDR3 protein: CSASWVGREGPNEQFF; CDR3 DNA: TGCAGTGCTAGTTGGGTCGGGCGGGAGGGCCCCAATGAGCAGTTCTTC
V gene: TRBV5-1; clone size: NA; D gene: NA; J gene: TRBJ2-7; CDR3 protein: CASSLGFQVSYEQYF; CDR3 DNA: TGCGCCAGCAGCTTGGGATTCCAGGTGTCCTACGAGCAGTACTTC
V gene: TRBV12-3/TRBV12-4; clone size: NA; D gene: NA; J gene: TRBJ2-7; CDR3 protein: CASSWQGSYEQYF; CDR3 DNA: TGTGCCAGCAGTTGGCAGGGATCCTACGAGCAGTACTTC
V gene: TRBV14; clone size: NA; D gene: NA; J gene: TRBJ2-7; CDR3 protein: CASSQEFRTEQYF; CDR3 DNA: TGTGCCAGCAGCCAAGAGTTTCGAACCGAGCAGTACTTC